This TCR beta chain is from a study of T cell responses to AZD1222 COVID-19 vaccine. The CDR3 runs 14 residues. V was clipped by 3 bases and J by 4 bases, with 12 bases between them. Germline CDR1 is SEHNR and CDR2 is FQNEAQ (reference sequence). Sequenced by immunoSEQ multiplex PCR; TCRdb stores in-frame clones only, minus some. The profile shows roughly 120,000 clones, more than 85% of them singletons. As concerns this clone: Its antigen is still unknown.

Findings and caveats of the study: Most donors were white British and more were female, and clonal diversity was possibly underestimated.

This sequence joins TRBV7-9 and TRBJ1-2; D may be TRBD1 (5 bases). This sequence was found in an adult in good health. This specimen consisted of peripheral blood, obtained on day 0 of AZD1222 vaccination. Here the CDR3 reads CASSFGLGGYGYTF. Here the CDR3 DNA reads TGTGCCAGCAGCTTCGGTCTTGGGGGCTATGGCTACACCTTC.